The rows below give T cell receptor beta chains drawn from one sample of a study of T cell repertoires and HLA-DP antigens. Their cognate antigens are unknown. Sequencing used immunoSEQ multiplex PCR; TCRdb keeps in-frame clones, though not all of them. The table shows roughly 110,000 clones, with 80% to 95% occurring only once. The sequenced material came from CD4+ T cells from PBMCs. These receptors came from a woman aged 18-29 years in good health and CMV-seronegative. CDR3s include the opening cysteine and the closing phenylalanine or tryptophan. Fields, in order: J gene, D gene, clone size, V gene, CDR3 DNA, CDR3 protein. The D gene is left open where the match is weak. The size entry is marked missing in some rows and otherwise reads once, few, many or a size class.

TRBJ1-1	TRBD1	once	TRBV5-1	TGCGCCAGCAGCTTGCAGGGGGGGACTGAAGCTTTCTTT	CASSLQGGTEAFF
TRBJ2-1	TRBD2	.	TRBV2	TGTGCCAGCAGCGGGACTAGCGGGAGGGCCCTTCTTCCCAATGAGCAGTTCTTC	CASSGTSGRALLPNEQFF
TRBJ1-1	.	once	TRBV6-6	TGTGCCAGCAGTCAAAGGGGCACTGAAGCTTTCTTT	CASSQRGTEAFF
TRBJ1-5	.	.	TRBV27	TGTGCCAGCAGTTTATACCCGAAGGGGGGGGGCGAGGGTCAGCCCCAGCATTTT	CASSLYPKGGGEGQPQHF
TRBJ2-2	.	.	TRBV2	TGTGCCAGCAGTGCTGGACGGCACACCGGGGAGCTGTTTTTT	CASSAGRHTGELFF
TRBJ2-2	.	.	TRBV18	TGTGCCAGCTCACCCAGATCGAACACCGGGGAGCTGTTTTTT	CASSPRSNTGELFF
TRBJ2-2	.	once	TRBV11-2	TGTGCCAGCAGCTTAATTACTGGTCGGCTAGGCGGGGAGCTGTTTTTT	CASSLITGRLGGELFF
TRBJ2-3	TRBD1	.	TRBV9	TGTGCCAGCAGCCTTACCGGGACAGGGGCAAAAGATACGCAGTATTTT	CASSLTGTGAKDTQYF
TRBJ1-5	.	once	TRBV6-5	TGTGCCAGCAGTTACCGGGGCCCAAATCAGCCCCAGCATTTT	CASSYRGPNQPQHF
TRBJ1-1	TRBD1	.	TRBV7-2	TGTGCCAGCAGCAAGGACAGGGTGAAAACTGAAGCTTTCTTT	CASSKDRVKTEAFF
TRBJ1-2	.	.	TRBV6-6	TGTGCCAGCAGTTACTCGGGACTCCTCGGAGGCTACACCTTC	CASSYSGLLGGYTF
TRBJ1-3	.	.	TRBV29-1	TGCAGCGTCGCCATGACAGGAAACACCATATATTTT	CSVAMTGNTIYF
TRBJ2-7	TRBD2	.	TRBV19	TGTGCCAGTAGTACCCAGACTAGCGGGAGCCCCTACGAGCAGTACTTC	CASSTQTSGSPYEQYF
TRBJ2-2	.	.	TRBV6-5	TGTGCCAGCAGTTACAATTTTGCCGGGGAGCTGTTTTTT	CASSYNFAGELFF
TRBJ2-3	TRBD1	.	TRBV4-2	TGTGCCAGCAGCCAAAATACCCAGGGGGCCCTAGGGGATACGCAGTATTTT	CASSQNTQGALGDTQYF
TRBJ2-3	.	.	TRBV30	TGTGCCTGGAAGCAGGGGCACAACACAGATACGCAGTATTTT	CAWKQGHNTDTQYF
TRBJ2-3	TRBD2	.	TRBV18	TGTGCCAACGCGGGGGGTCTAATGGATACGCAGTATTTT	CANAGGLMDTQYF
TRBJ2-5	.	.	TRBV30	TGTGCCTGGAGTGGCAGGCCTGAGACCCAGTACTTC	CAWSGRPETQYF
TRBJ1-5	.	.	TRBV7-2	TGTGCCAGCAGCTTATATGGGCTGAATAGCAATCAGCCCCAGCATTTT	CASSLYGLNSNQPQHF
TRBJ2-1	TRBD2	.	TRBV27	TGTGCCAGCAACCGACCGGGACTAGCCTACAATGAGCAGTTCTTC	CASNRPGLAYNEQFF
TRBJ1-1	.	.	TRBV5-1	TGCGCCAGCAGCTTCAGGGAAACGAACACTGAAGCTTTCTTT	CASSFRETNTEAFF
TRBJ2-5	.	once	TRBV7-9	TGTGCCAGCAGCCCCCCAGGCTTTCAAGAGACCCAGTACTTC	CASSPPGFQETQYF
TRBJ2-5	.	.	TRBV7-2	TGTGCCAGCAGCTTAGTAGGGCAGCGAGAGACCCAGTACTTC	CASSLVGQRETQYF
TRBJ1-2	TRBD1	.	TRBV7-9	TGTGCCAGCAGCAAATCTACCGGGACAGCCTATGGCTACACCTTC	CASSKSTGTAYGYTF
TRBJ2-3	TRBD1	.	TRBV6-4	TGTGCCAGCAGCAGGGGGCCCGGGTACACAGATACGCAGTATTTT	CASSRGPGYTDTQYF
TRBJ2-5	TRBD1	.	TRBV7-6	TGTGCCAGCAGCGTCGCAGGGGGCCTATTTGGGACCCAGTACTTC	CASSVAGGLFGTQYF
TRBJ2-5	TRBD1	once	TRBV4-2	TGTGCCAGCAGCCAAGAACTATTACAGGGGCGACAAGAGACCCAGTACTTC	CASSQELLQGRQETQYF
TRBJ1-4	.	.	TRBV23-1	TGCGCCAGCAGTCAACCCCAAACAGGGCCAACTAATGAAAAACTGTTTTTT	CASSQPQTGPTNEKLFF
TRBJ1-3	.	.	TRBV5-1	TGCGCCAGCAGCTTGGGTGACTCTGGAAACACCATATATTTT	CASSLGDSGNTIYF
TRBJ2-6	.	.	TRBV28	TGTGCCAGCAGTCCCGACGGTCTAGGGGCCAACGTCCTGACTTTC	CASSPDGLGANVLTF
TRBJ2-1	TRBD2	many	TRBV4-2	TGTGCCAGCAGCCGGACACTAGCGGGGGATGTCTATGAGCAGTTCTTC	CASSRTLAGDVYEQFF
TRBJ2-2	TRBD2	.	TRBV2	TGTGCCATCCCTTGTCGGACTAGCAGTAACACCGGGGAGCTGTTTTTT	CAIPCRTSSNTGELFF
TRBJ2-5	TRBD2	.	TRBV2	TGTGCCAGCAGCCAAACTAGCGGGAGTCAAGAGACCCAGTACTTC	CASSQTSGSQETQYF
TRBJ1-1	TRBD1	.	TRBV29-1	TGCAGCGCTGCGCGGACAGGGCCCACTGAAGCTTTCTTT	CSAARTGPTEAFF
TRBJ1-4	.	.	TRBV4-1	TGCGCCAGCAGCCAAGGAATAAACTGGAGCTTAGAGAAACTGTTTTTT	CASSQGINWSLEKLFF
TRBJ1-1	.	.	TRBV6-1	TGTGCCAGCAGGGGACGCCTTATGAACACTGAAGCTTTCTTT	CASRGRLMNTEAFF
TRBJ1-5	.	.	TRBV28	TGTGCCAGTGGGGTAGGGGGTTCCCAGCCCCAGCATTTT	CASGVGGSQPQHF
TRBJ1-5	.	.	TRBV6-1	TGTGCCAGCAGTGAGCAGGGTGATCAGCCCCAGCATTTT	CASSEQGDQPQHF
TRBJ1-2	.	.	TRBV4-1	TGCGCCAGCAGCCGACTCCTGGACAGACTATCCCGCTACACCTTC	CASSRLLDRLSRYTF
TRBJ1-1	.	.	TRBV28	TGTGCCAGCAATCGAGCAGGGTTAGGCACTGAAGCTTTCTTT	CASNRAGLGTEAFF
TRBJ2-1	.	.	TRBV18	TGTGCCAGCTCACCTCGACTAGACCTCAATGAGCAGTTCTTC	CASSPRLDLNEQFF
TRBJ1-2	.	.	TRBV4-1	TGCGCCAGCAGCTCGAGAAGGGGCCGGGACACGCGAAACTATGGCTACACCTTC	CASSSRRGRDTRNYGYTF
TRBJ1-1	.	.	TRBV11-2	TGTGCCAGCAGCTTAGGGAGAGGAATCATGAACACTGAAGCTTTCTTT	CASSLGRGIMNTEAFF
TRBJ2-5	.	once	TRBV11-2	TGTGCCAGCAGCCCCGGGACGGAGAGAGAGACCCAGTACTTC	CASSPGTERETQYF
TRBJ2-7	.	.	TRBV6-5	TGTGCCAGCAGTCACAGGGCCTACGAGCAGTACTTC	CASSHRAYEQYF
TRBJ2-3	TRBD1	.	TRBV2	TGTGCCAGCAGTGAGGGACAGGGATCAGCAGATACGCAGTATTTT	CASSEGQGSADTQYF